This T cell receptor (beta chain) was identified in a study of blood T cell repertoires in COVID-19. Study at large: The origin of the acute and convalescent COVID-19 samples was the United States, Italy and Spain. The cDNA or gDNA used as material had been derived from T cells, B-cell-depleted T cells, or PBMCs.

Germline-derived CDR1 and CDR2 are SNHLY and FYNNEI. The ends lost 2 bases at V and 1 base at J; junction bases unmatched: 4. The CDR3 consists of 16 residues. Self-reported history from a screening survey and questionnaire set each donor's cohort. Methods used by the authors: Estimation of nucleated cell counts was performed using reference gene primer amplification. The repertoire was sequenced with immunoSEQ multiplex PCR; TCRdb's copy has only in-frame clones and lacks some. For V, J and clone size, that table is used; D and trimming come from the DNA. The sample consists of 110,000 to 150,000 clones, around 87% of them appearing once.

The sample taken for sequencing was PBMCs or T cells enriched from blood (not recorded which). This clonotype was obtained from a man in his sixties who had recovered from COVID-19. The chain uses TRBV2 and TRBJ2-3, with 9 bases lining up with TRBD1. In DNA form, the CDR3 reads TGTGCCAGCAGTGAATCATGGACAGGGGGCACAGATACGCAGTATTTT. It is translated as CASSESWTGGTDTQYF.